The source of this T cell receptor (beta chain) is a study of early stage breast cancer tumors. The overall study: About 70% of the 16 invasive tumors were ER+, PR+ and HER2-. Average read coverage per sample was around 10-fold. General observations from the study: Enriched TCRB sequences shared across patients were mostly commonly generated sequences.

Germline V CDR1 and CDR2: SEHNR, FQNEAQ (reference sequence). There are 13 residues in the CDR3. Sample share makes this clone large. Its antigen is not identified. One end of the junction fails to match germline, which may point to a read error. Measured with immunoSEQ multiplex PCR; TCRdb has only the in-frame clones, and not every one. The table lists 2,000 or so clones, approximately 69% of them singletons. The rearrangement joins TRBV7-9 to TRBJ2-5, with 13 bases lining up with TRBD2. This receptor was obtained from a person in their 40s with breast cancer. Sequenced input: normal breast tissue next to the tumor. DNA of the CDR3: TGTGCCAGCAACCTTGGGGGACTAGCGGGATGGGACTTC. Translating it yields CASNLGGLAGWDF. The full variable domain, completed using reference TRBV7-9 and TRBJ2-5, is DTGVSQNPRHKITKRGQNVTFRCDPISEHNRLYWYRQTLGQGPEFLTYFQNEAQLEKSRLLSDRFSAERPKGSFSTLEIQRTEQGDSAMYLCASNLGGLAGWDFGPGTRLLVL.